This entry lists 4 T cell receptor beta chains sequenced from one sample in a study of spatial heterogeneity in lung cancer. TCRdb re-analysed the 5' RACE reads in MiXCR, keeping a single row per CDR3 protein. This table has 30,000 to 45,000 distinct CDR3 sequences, 3.1% appearing once. As to time point: sample taken at primary tumor resection. Source: normal lung tissue next to the tumor, taken at surgery. The receptors stem from a male donor with early-stage non-small cell lung cancer.

About this clonotype: A much larger clone sits a single nucleotide away, making a read error possible. V gene TRBV20-1 combines with J gene TRBJ2-1; TRBD2 agrees at 8 bases. With V trimmed by 0 bases and J by 9 bases, 10 bases remained unmatched. CDR1 and CDR2 from the germline V gene are DFQATT and SNEGSKA (reference sequence). There are 15 residues in the CDR3. The CDR3 nucleotides are TGCAGTGCTAGAGATCTGGCGGGGGGTTTAATTGAGCAGTTCTTC. It specifies CSARDLAGGLIEQFF.

At least ten counts were recorded for this clonotype. This chain joins TRBV6-1 and TRBJ2-3; D is undetermined. The CDR3 totals 14 residues. V shed 5 bases and J shed 3 bases, with 12 bases lying between them. Germline V gene lookup returns CDR1 MNHNS and CDR2 SASEGT. CDR3 region: CASSTTGPTDTQYF. DNA for the CDR3: TGTGCCAGCAGTACGACCGGACCGACAGATACGCAGTATTTT.

The chain is built from TRBV21-1 and TRBJ2-3; the DNA was not used to check the table's D call, TRBD2. TRBV21-1 is an annotated pseudogene. The length of the CDR3 is 16 residues. The CDR3 loop reads CASSKALREFADTQYF. In DNA form, the CDR3 reads TGTGCCAGCAGCAAAGCGCTGCGGGAGTTCGCAGATACGCAGTATTTT.

This clonotype appeared many times. The chain joins TRBV12-3 or TRBV12-4 to TRBJ1-5; TRBD1 might be the D (6 bases). The CDR3 is made up of 15 amino acids. With 4 bases removed from V and 3 bases from J, the gap between germline ends came to 13 bases. This chain's CDR3 is CASSSGQINNQPQHF. CDR3 bases: TGTGCCAGCAGTTCTGGACAGATCAACAATCAGCCCCAGCATTTT.